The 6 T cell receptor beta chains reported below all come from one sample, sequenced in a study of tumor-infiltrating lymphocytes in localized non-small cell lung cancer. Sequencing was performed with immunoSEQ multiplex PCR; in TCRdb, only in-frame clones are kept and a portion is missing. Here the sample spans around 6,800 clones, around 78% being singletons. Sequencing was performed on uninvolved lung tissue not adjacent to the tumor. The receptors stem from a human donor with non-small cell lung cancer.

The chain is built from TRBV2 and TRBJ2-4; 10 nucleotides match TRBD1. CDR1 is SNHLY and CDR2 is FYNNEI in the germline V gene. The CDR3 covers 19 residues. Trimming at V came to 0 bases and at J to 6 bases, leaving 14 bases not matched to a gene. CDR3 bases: TGTGCCAGCAGTGAAGCGCTTTGGGACAGGGGCTCGGGAACAAACATTCAGTACTTC. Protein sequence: CASSEALWDRGSGTNIQYF.

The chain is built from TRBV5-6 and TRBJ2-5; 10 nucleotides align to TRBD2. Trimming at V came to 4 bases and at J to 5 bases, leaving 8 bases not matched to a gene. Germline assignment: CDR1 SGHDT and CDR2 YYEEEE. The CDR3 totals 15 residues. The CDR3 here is CASSESGTSAETQYF. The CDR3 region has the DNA TGTGCCAGCAGCGAATCCGGGACTAGCGCTGAGACCCAGTACTTC.

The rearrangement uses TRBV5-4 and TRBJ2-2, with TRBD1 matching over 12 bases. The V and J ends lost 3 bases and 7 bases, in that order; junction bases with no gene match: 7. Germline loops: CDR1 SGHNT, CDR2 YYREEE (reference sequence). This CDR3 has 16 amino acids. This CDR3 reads CASSSGTGGVGGELFF. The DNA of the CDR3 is TGTGCCAGCAGCTCCGGGACAGGGGGCGTCGGCGGGGAGCTGTTTTTT. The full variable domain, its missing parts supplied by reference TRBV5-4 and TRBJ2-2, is ETGVTQSPTHLIKTRGQQVTLRCSSQSGHNTVSWYQQALGQGPQFIFQYYREEENGRGNFPPRFSGLQFPNYSSELNVNALELDDSALYLCASSSGTGGVGGELFFGEGSRLTVL.

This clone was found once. The CDR3 here is CASSLAGGNQPQHF. The CDR3 DNA reads TGTGCCAGCAGCTTAGCCGGGGGTAATCAGCCCCAGCATTTT. The chain joins TRBV7-9 to TRBJ1-5, with a weak D call TRBD1 (5 bases). Looked up from germline, CDR1 is SEHNR and CDR2 is FQNEAQ (reference sequence). V lost 0 bases and J 4 bases, leaving 7 bases between the germline ends. CDR3 length: 14 residues.

The CDR3 is CASSPVMGTSNEQYF. The CDR3 region has the DNA TGTGCCAGCAGTCCCGTTATGGGGACTTCGAACGAGCAGTACTTC. The chain links TRBV25-1 to TRBJ2-7, with D possibly TRBD2 on 6 matching bases. The CDR3 is made up of 15 amino acids. Trimming pared 5 bases from V and 5 bases from J, leaving 19 bases between. Germline V gives CDR1 MGHDK, CDR2 SYGVNS.

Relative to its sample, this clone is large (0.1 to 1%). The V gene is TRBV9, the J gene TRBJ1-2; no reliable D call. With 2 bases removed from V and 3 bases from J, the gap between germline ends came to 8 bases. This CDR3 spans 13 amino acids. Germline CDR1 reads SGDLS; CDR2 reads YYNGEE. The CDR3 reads CASSVREDYGYTF. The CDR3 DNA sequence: TGTGCCAGCAGCGTGAGGGAAGACTATGGCTACACCTTC.